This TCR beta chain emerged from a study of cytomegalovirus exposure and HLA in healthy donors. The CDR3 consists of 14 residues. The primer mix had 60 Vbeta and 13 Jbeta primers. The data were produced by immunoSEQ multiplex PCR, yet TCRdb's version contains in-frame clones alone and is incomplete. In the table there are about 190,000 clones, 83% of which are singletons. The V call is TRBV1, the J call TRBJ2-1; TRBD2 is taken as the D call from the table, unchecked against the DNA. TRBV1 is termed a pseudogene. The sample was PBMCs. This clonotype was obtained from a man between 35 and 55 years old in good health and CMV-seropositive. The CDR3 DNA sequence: TGCACCAGCAGCCTGCGGTTACTTTACAATGAGCAGTTCTTC. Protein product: CTSSLRLLYNEQFF.